Each of the 18 T cell receptor beta chains below was sequenced from the same sample in a study of radiotherapy plus CTLA-4 blockade in lung cancer. Clones were sequenced by immunoSEQ multiplex PCR, and TCRdb holds only the in-frame ones, with some missing. The repertoire holds approximately 95,000 clones, with around four fifths as singletons. Sequencing used peripheral blood, obtained from a patient treated with radiotherapy plus ipilimumab. These receptors all come from a human donor with non-small cell lung cancer who had a partial response to radiotherapy plus ipilimumab.

The V call is TRBV19, the J call TRBJ1-1; TRBD1 matches at 9 bases. J was trimmed by 4 bases and V by 7 bases; bases with no gene match: 10. The CDR3 totals 15 residues. The germline CDR1 and CDR2 sequences are LNHDA and SQIVND (reference sequence). In DNA, the CDR3 is TGTGCCAGTATCCCCTTCCGGGACAGGGCCACTGAAGCTTTCTTT. Protein: CASIPFRDRATEAFF.

A few counts support this clone. This sequence joins TRBV7-3 and TRBJ2-2; weak D call: TRBD1 (6 bases). CDR3 size: 17 residues. V gave up 5 bases and J gave up 3 bases, with 19 bases separating them. Looked up from germline, CDR1 is SGHTA and CDR2 is FQGTGA. The CDR3 DNA reads as TGTGCCAGCAGCCCCCGAGGGGGAAATCTTTACACCGGGGAGCTGTTTTTT. Amino acid sequence: CASSPRGGNLYTGELFF.

This chain connects TRBV5-4 to TRBJ2-6; no clear D gene. Per germline, CDR1 SGHNT and CDR2 YYREEE (reference sequence). V lost 6 bases to trimming and J lost 0 bases, with 4 bases between them. This CDR3 has 13 residues. The CDR3, as DNA: TGTGCCAGCACACTCTCTGGGGCCAACGTCCTGACTTTC. The encoded protein is CASTLSGANVLTF.

As regards this clone: At the DNA level, this CDR3 is encoded by other sequences in the same sample as well. This chain connects TRBV7-3 to TRBJ1-1; D perhaps matches TRBD1 (5 bases). V was clipped by 2 bases and J by 5 bases, with 9 bases between them. The CDR3 is 13 amino acids. The V gene's germline CDR1 is SGHTA and CDR2 FQGTGA. The CDR3 loop reads CASSLYTGTEAFF. The CDR3 nucleotides are TGTGCCAGCAGCTTATATACAGGAACTGAAGCTTTCTTT.

The J gene is TRBJ2-7, the V gene TRBV5-1; no clear D gene. Deletions cut 2 bases from V and 5 bases from J, with 8 bases between. CDR1 SGHRS and CDR2 YFSETQ come from the germline V gene. This CDR3 spans 12 amino acids. CDR3 sequence: CASSFYGDEQYF. In nucleotides, the CDR3 is TGCGCCAGCAGCTTCTATGGAGACGAGCAGTACTTC.

The chain combines TRBV7-9 with TRBJ2-1; no clear D. The V gene's germline CDR1 is SEHNR and CDR2 FQNEAQ (reference sequence). This CDR3 has 15 residues. The V end was cut by 5 bases, the J end by 0 bases, with 11 bases between. The CDR3: CASSPIISSYNEQFF. CDR3 bases: TGTGCCAGCAGCCCTATTATAAGCTCCTACAATGAGCAGTTCTTC.

The chain combines TRBV11-2 with TRBJ2-1, with a possible D match to TRBD2 (6 bases). Per germline, CDR1 SGHAT and CDR2 FQNNGV. V lost 0 bases to trimming and J lost 6 bases, with 9 bases between them. This CDR3 is built from 14 residues. CDR3 nucleotides: TGTGCCAGCAGCTTAGAGCGGGGTACCAATGAGCAGTTCTTC. It translates to CASSLERGTNEQFF.

V and J are TRBV5-4 and TRBJ2-3, with a possible D match to TRBD2 (6 bases). V gave up 2 bases and J gave up 4 bases, with 17 bases separating them. This CDR3 is built from 16 residues. Germline V gene sequence: CDR1 SGHNT, CDR2 YYREEE (reference sequence). Here the CDR3 reads CASSFGGGKDADTQYF. The CDR3 DNA sequence: TGTGCCAGCAGCTTCGGGGGTGGGAAGGATGCAGATACGCAGTATTTT.

The V and J genes are TRBV29-1 and TRBJ2-1, with a weak D call TRBD2 (5 bases). Germline-derived CDR1 and CDR2 are SQVTM and ANQGSEA. This CDR3 has 12 residues. Trimming shortened V by 1 base and J by 4 bases, and 5 bases separated the two germline ends. This CDR3 is CSVEAGYNEQFF. Written as DNA, the CDR3 is TGCAGCGTTGAAGCGGGGTACAATGAGCAGTTCTTC.

This chain uses TRBV11-3 with TRBJ2-1, with TRBD2 matching over 12 bases. With V trimmed by 5 bases and J by 8 bases, 7 bases remained unmatched. The germline gives CDR1 SGHNT, CDR2 YENEEA. The CDR3 extends over 15 amino acids. CDR3 in amino acids: CASSPSSGRAHEQFF. CDR3 coding DNA: TGTGCCAGCAGCCCCTCTAGCGGGAGGGCCCATGAGCAGTTCTTC.

J is TRBJ2-7 and V is TRBV6-1, with D uncertain. This CDR3 has 13 amino acids. Germline V gene lookup returns CDR1 MNHNS and CDR2 SASEGT. V was clipped by 5 bases and J by 0 bases, with 8 bases between them. CDR3 loop: CASSKQSSYEQYF. The CDR3 nucleotides read TGTGCCAGCAGTAAACAGAGCTCCTACGAGCAGTACTTC.

V is TRBV5-1 and J is TRBJ2-7; D is possibly TRBD2 (5 bases). V dropped 7 bases and J dropped 7 bases, with 12 bases sitting between them. Germline V gene sequence: CDR1 SGHRS, CDR2 YFSETQ. The CDR3 is made up of 11 amino acids. The CDR3, as DNA: TGCGCCAGCCACTGGACGGGGGAGCAGTACTTC. Its translation is CASHWTGEQYF.

The sample holds one count of this clone. The chain couples TRBV28 to TRBJ1-2; 7 bases are a match to TRBD1. V shed 5 bases, J shed 4 bases, and the junction held 7 bases outside the gene matches. The CDR3 consists of 14 residues. Germline lookup yields CDR1 MDHEN and CDR2 SYDVKM. This CDR3 reads CASSTTGDGYGYTF. The CDR3 nucleotides read TGTGCCAGCAGTACCACAGGGGATGGCTATGGCTACACCTTC.

The chain uses TRBV7-2 and TRBJ2-5, with 7 bases that match TRBD2. This CDR3 has 17 residues. The trim removed 1 base at V and 3 bases at J, leaving 11 bases unmatched. Germline lookup yields CDR1 SGHTA and CDR2 FQGNSA. CDR3 in amino acids: CASSLVFALADKETQYF. The CDR3 region has the DNA TGTGCCAGCAGCTTAGTGTTCGCCCTAGCGGATAAAGAGACCCAGTACTTC.

The chain combines TRBV28 with TRBJ1-4; 7 bases are shared with TRBD1. Germline V lookup: CDR1 MDHEN, CDR2 SYDVKM. This CDR3 has 15 residues. With 7 bases clipped from V and 2 bases from J, the junction kept 7 bases outside the gene matches. CDR3 bases: TGTGCCAGCAAGGAGGGGGCGCGGACTAATGAAAAACTGTTTTTT. It encodes CASKEGARTNEKLFF.

This chain links TRBV2 with TRBJ1-5; 8 bases map to TRBD1. The CDR3 has 14 residues. With V trimmed by 3 bases and J by 7 bases, 5 bases remained unmatched. CDR1 is SNHLY, CDR2 FYNNEI, per germline. The CDR3 region is CASSDLDRAQPQHF. As DNA, the CDR3 is TGTGCCAGCAGTGACCTGGACAGGGCCCAGCCCCAGCATTTT.

The V call is TRBV11-2, the J call TRBJ2-5; D remains unclear. Trimming pared 5 bases from V and 2 bases from J, leaving 15 bases between. CDR1 is SGHAT and CDR2 is FQNNGV in the germline V gene. The CDR3 length is 15 residues. CDR3 nucleotides: TGTGCCAGCAGCCCCCTGCGAGGCGAGCAAGAGACCCAGTACTTC. Translated, it gives CASSPLRGEQETQYF.

V is TRBV28 and J is TRBJ2-2; tentatively, D is TRBD2 (5 bases). Germline-derived CDR1 and CDR2 are MDHEN and SYDVKM. The V end lost 5 bases, the J end lost 4 bases, and 11 bases lay between the germline ends. CDR3 size: 14 residues. The CDR3 DNA sequence: TGTGCCAGCAGTCGGGCTGGGAGCACCGGGGAGCTGTTTTTT. It encodes CASSRAGSTGELFF. Looking up the rest from reference TRBV28 and TRBJ2-2 gives the full variable domain: DVKVTQSSRYLVKRTGEKVFLECVQDMDHENMFWYRQDPGLGLRLIYFSYDVKMKEKGDIPEGYSVSREKKERFSLILESASTNQTSMYLCASSRAGSTGELFFGEGSRLTVL.